This T cell receptor (beta chain) was sequenced during a study of PD-1 blockade in mismatch repair-deficient tumors. CDR1 is KGHSH and CDR2 is LQKENI in the germline V gene. V lost 3 bases and J lost 8; bases outside the gene matches: 7. This CDR3 contains 14 residues. Assay: immunoSEQ multiplex PCR; the TCRdb copy retains only in-frame clones and omits some. The sample shows 38,000 or so clones, 70% to 90% of them seen only once. The sequence was collected from an adult with mismatch repair-deficient cancer. Sample: peripheral blood, taken about 81 weeks after starting pembrolizumab. The chain employs TRBV18 and TRBJ1-2; 9 nucleotides agree with TRBD1. This CDR3 is CASSPDRGSEGYTF. For the CDR3, the DNA is TGTGCCAGCTCACCGGACAGGGGAAGCGAAGGCTACACCTTC.